This TCR beta chain was captured in a study of shared clonotypes between healthy human individuals. This clone came up a few times. The assay was immunoSEQ multiplex PCR, and TCRdb's table has in-frame clones only and misses some. The sample holds 450,000 or so clones, about 74% seen once. This CDR3 has 13 residues. V lost 3 bases to trimming and J lost 0 bases, with 6 bases between them. CDR1 and CDR2 (germline): GTSNPN, SVGIG (reference sequence). This rearrangement joins TRBV30 to TRBJ2-1; D gene uncertain. Material: PBMCs. The sequence was obtained from a woman in her forties in good health. Some clones in this sample may be carry-over from other donors' samples. The CDR3 DNA follows: TGTGCCTGGAGACTAAGCTCCTACAATGAGCAGTTCTTC. As protein: CAWRLSSYNEQFF. Full variable domain (missing parts from reference TRBV30 and TRBJ2-1): SQTIHQWPATLVQPVGSPLSLECTVEGTSNPNLYWYRQAAGRGLQLLFYSVGIGQISSEVPQNLSASRPQDRQFILSSKKLLLSDSGFYLCAWRLSSYNEQFFGPGTRLTVL.